This T cell receptor beta chain was retrieved from a study of T cells in Graves' hyperthyroidism and ophthalmopathy. Many counts were recorded for this clonotype. The CDR3 is 16 residues long. Germline CDR1 SGHAT, CDR2 FQDESV (reference sequence). Deletions cut 4 bases from V and 2 bases from J, with 12 bases between. The source material, RNA transcripts, was used to amplify TCR beta CDR3 regions. HTBI primers drove first-round RT-PCR of the TCR CDR3. TCRdb used MiXCR to reprocess the multiplex PCR reads, holding one entry per CDR3 protein. The sample lists approximately 590,000 distinct CDR3 sequences, roughly 14% occurring once. Graves' hyperthyroidism qualified as stable when ophthalmopathy did not progress within 18 months.

This rearrangement joins TRBV11-1 to TRBJ2-6; D is unresolved. The specimen was blood. The origin of this receptor is a woman in her 30s with Graves' hyperthyroidism. The chain's CDR3 is CASSSMINPGANVLTF. The CDR3 nucleotides read TGTGCCAGCAGCTCAATGATAAATCCTGGGGCCAACGTCCTGACTTTC.